This TCR beta chain was captured by sequencing in a study of shared clonotypes between healthy human individuals. Overall study results and limits: Several donors held 5% to 5.5% of naive CD4 clonotypes in common.

Deep-level running was used for the assay. Sorted-subset replicate PCR reactions contained 150 to 200 ng DNA, corresponding to approximately 30,000 T cell genomes. Profiling relied on immunoSEQ multiplex PCR, and the TCRdb table lists in-frame clones only, not all of them. The table lists approximately 1,000,000 clones, around three quarters of them singletons. This clone showed up just once. Its antigen is unknown. The sequencing sample was made of memory CD4+ T cells from PBMCs. This sample's subset: CD45RA-negative fraction. The receptor comes from a man younger than 35 in good health. Some clones in this sample may be carry-over from other donors' samples.

This CDR3 is CASSLDGGAGELFF. CDR3 in DNA: TGCGCCAGCAGCTTGGATGGGGGGGCCGGGGAGCTGTTTTTT. The gene calls are TRBV5-1 and TRBJ2-2; 7 bases match TRBD2. V gave up 0 bases and J gave up 6 bases; unmatched junction bases: 2. There are 14 residues in the CDR3. CDR1 and CDR2 from the germline V gene are SGHRS and YFSETQ.